These 16 T cell receptor beta chains were all obtained from the same sample, sequenced in a study of blood T cells in healthy people across ages. Alongside a J-beta primer mix, a sample-barcoded 5' primer served in a second PCR lasting roughly 6 to 11 cycles. TCRdb reprocessed the 5' RACE reads via MiXCR and lists one record per CDR3 protein. Found here are fewer than 1 million distinct CDR3 sequences, approximately 44% of them singletons; the top ten hold about a fifth. Input material: blood. The receptors were sampled from a man in his 60s in good health.

V and J are TRBV4-1 and TRBJ2-7; D gene uncertain. The CDR3 runs 15 residues. Germline CDR1 MGHRA, CDR2 YSYEKL. V lost 0 bases to trimming and J lost 4 bases, with 13 bases between them. The CDR3 is CASSQESSKLYEQYF. For the CDR3, the DNA is TGCGCCAGCAGCCAAGAATCCAGCAAACTTTACGAGCAGTACTTC.

V gene TRBV27 combines with J gene TRBJ2-5, with 8 bases that match TRBD2. V lost 6 bases and J lost 11; bases outside the gene matches: 11. The length of the CDR3 is 13 residues. Germline CDR1 is MNHEY and CDR2 is SMNVEV (reference sequence). CDR3: CASSGGALNEQYF. The CDR3, as DNA: TGTGCCAGCAGCGGGGGGGCCCTCAATGAGCAGTACTTC.

The chain is built from TRBV24-1 and TRBJ2-2, with a weak D call TRBD2 (6 bases). The CDR3 has 15 residues. CDR1 KGHDR and CDR2 SFDVKD come from the germline V gene. V gave up 4 bases and J gave up 6 bases, with 14 bases separating them. The CDR3: CATSDSVWGAGELFF. The CDR3 region has the DNA TGTGCCACCAGTGACAGCGTGTGGGGGGCCGGGGAGCTGTTTTTT.

Written as DNA, the CDR3 is TGCGCCAGCAGCTTCCAATGGGGGGCTAATGGCTACACCTTC. It yields the protein CASSFQWGANGYTF. This chain links TRBV5-1 with TRBJ1-2; a possible D gene is TRBD1 (6 bases). The CDR3 has 14 amino acids. Germline values: CDR1 SGHRS, CDR2 YFSETQ. V was clipped by 2 bases and J by 6 bases, with 14 bases between them.

This clonotype was picked up a small number of times. The chain recombines TRBV12-3 or TRBV12-4 with TRBJ2-2; 8 bases fit TRBD2. The CDR3 sequence is 14 residues long. The J segment lost 4 bases and the V segment lost 4 bases, leaving 2 bases of the junction unmatched. CDR3 nucleotides: TGTGCCAGCAGTTCGGGGGGGCTCACCGGGGAGCTGTTTTTT. The encoded protein is CASSSGGLTGELFF.

The chain has TRBV7-8 and TRBJ2-1; the match to TRBD2 covers 8 bases. From germline, CDR1 is SGHVS and CDR2 FQNEAQ. The CDR3 loop spans 15 amino acids. Unmatched junction bases numbered 8, after V lost 6 bases and J lost 4 bases. CDR3 sequence reads: CASRPGAGGYNEQFF. CDR3 DNA sequence: TGTGCCAGCAGGCCGGGGGCGGGAGGTTACAATGAGCAGTTCTTC.

CDR3 loop: CASSVTGGAINEQYF. In DNA form, the CDR3 reads TGTGCCAGCAGTGTTACAGGGGGCGCGATCAACGAGCAGTACTTC. The chain employs TRBV12-3 or TRBV12-4 and TRBJ2-5; 9 bases align to TRBD1. The J call could be wrong; TRBJ2-7 is a better fit for the DNA end. The CDR3 contains 15 residues.

The gene calls are TRBV5-1 and TRBJ2-3; D is uncertain. Germline lookup yields CDR1 SGHRS and CDR2 YFSETQ. V gave up 5 bases and J gave up 2 bases, with 9 bases separating them. The length of the CDR3 is 13 residues. CDR3 sequence reads: CASRSAPTDTQYF. The CDR3 DNA reads TGCGCCAGCAGATCCGCGCCCACAGATACGCAGTATTTT. The complete variable domain, with remaining parts taken from reference TRBV5-1 and TRBJ2-3, reads KAGVTQTPRYLIKTRGQQVTLSCSPISGHRSVSWYQQTPGQGLQFLFEYFSETQRNKGNFPGRFSGRQFSNSRSEMNVSTLELGDSALYLCASRSAPTDTQYFGPGTRLTVL.

This sequence joins TRBV30 and TRBJ2-1; D gene unclear. The closer fit of TRBJ2-7 to the DNA end suggests the J call may be wrong. This CDR3 comprises 12 residues. CDR1 and CDR2 from the germline V gene are GTSNPN and SVGIG (reference sequence). CDR3 sequence (DNA): TGTGCCTGGAAGGGCAACTACAATGAGCAGTACTTC. Translation: CAWKGNYNEQYF.

The CDR3 coding sequence is TGTGCCAGCAGCAAGTGGACTCCTCAATTCCCCGAGACCCAGTACTTC. Amino acids: CASSKWTPQFPETQYF. The J gene is TRBJ2-5, the V gene TRBV27; the D gene is possibly TRBD2 (5 bases). Germline V gene data show CDR1 as MNHEY and CDR2 as SMNVEV (reference sequence). V lost 6 bases and J 5 bases, leaving 22 bases between the germline ends. CDR3 length equals 16 residues.

This chain uses TRBV29-1 with TRBJ2-7; weak D call: TRBD1 (7 bases). The CDR3 covers 13 residues. V was clipped by 4 bases and J by 3 bases, with 13 bases between them. Germline lookup yields CDR1 SQVTM and CDR2 ANQGSEA. This CDR3 reads CSVGGGQVYEQYF. CDR3 DNA sequence: TGCAGCGTTGGGGGAGGACAGGTCTACGAGCAGTACTTC.

This sequence joins TRBV2 and TRBJ2-5; no reliable D call. The CDR3 consists of 12 residues. V lost 4 bases, J lost 4 bases, and 7 bases lay in between. Germline V gives CDR1 SNHLY, CDR2 FYNNEI. The DNA of the CDR3 is TGTGCCAGCAGTGGGCCCCTAGAGACCCAGTACTTC. Amino acids: CASSGPLETQYF.

This chain uses TRBV3-1 with TRBJ2-3; no clear D gene. The CDR3 is 13 residues long. Trimming pared 0 bases from V and 8 bases from J, leaving 9 bases between. Per germline, CDR1 LGHDT and CDR2 YNNKEL (reference sequence). The CDR3 coding sequence is TGTGCCAGCAGCCAAGAGGTCAGAGGTACGCAGTATTTT. The encoded protein is CASSQEVRGTQYF.

This chain connects TRBV12-3 or TRBV12-4 to TRBJ1-2; 7 nucleotides agree with TRBD1. The V and J ends lost 7 bases and 2 bases, in that order; junction bases with no gene match: 7. The CDR3 extends over 14 amino acids. The CDR3 nucleotides are TGTGCCAGCACCCCGACAGGGAGAAACTATGGCTACACCTTC. Translation gives CASTPTGRNYGYTF.

The sample holds one count of this clonotype. The rearrangement links TRBV7-8 to TRBJ1-2; D call uncertain. Germline V gene data show CDR1 as SGHVS and CDR2 as FQNEAQ. The CDR3 length is 15 residues. The ends were cut back, 3 bases at V and 10 bases at J, with 21 bases in the middle. DNA for the CDR3: TGTGCCAGCAGCTTCAGAGGCATAGTCAGCCCCGACTACACCTTC. It is translated as CASSFRGIVSPDYTF.

As to this clonotype: An end of the junction does not agree with germline; a read error may underlie this. The chain is built from TRBV28 and TRBJ2-1; no clear D. Germline V gives CDR1 MDHEN, CDR2 SYDVKM. The CDR3 runs to 17 residues. Here the CDR3 reads CASSTKMGRISHNEQFF. The CDR3, as DNA: TGTGCCAGCAGCACCAAGATGGGCAGGATCTCCCACAATGAGCAGTTCTTC. The full variable domain, completed using reference TRBV28 and TRBJ2-1, is DVKVTQSSRYLVKRTGEKVFLECVQDMDHENMFWYRQDPGLGLRLIYFSYDVKMKEKGDIPEGYSVSREKKERFSLILESASTNQTSMYLCASSTKMGRISHNEQFFGPGTRLTVL.